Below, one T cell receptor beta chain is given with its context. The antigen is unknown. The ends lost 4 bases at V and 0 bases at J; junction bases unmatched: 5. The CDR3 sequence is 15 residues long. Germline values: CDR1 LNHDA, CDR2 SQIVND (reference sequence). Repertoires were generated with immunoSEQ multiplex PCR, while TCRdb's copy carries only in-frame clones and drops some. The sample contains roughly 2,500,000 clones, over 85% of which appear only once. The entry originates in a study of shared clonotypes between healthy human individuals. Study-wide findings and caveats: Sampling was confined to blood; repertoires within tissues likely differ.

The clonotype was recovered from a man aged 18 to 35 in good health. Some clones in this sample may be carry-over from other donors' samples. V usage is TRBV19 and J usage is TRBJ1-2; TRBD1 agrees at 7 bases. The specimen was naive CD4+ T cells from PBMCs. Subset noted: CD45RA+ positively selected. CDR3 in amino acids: CASSTRDRANYGYTF. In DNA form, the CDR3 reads TGTGCCAGTAGTACCCGGGACAGAGCTAACTATGGCTACACCTTC. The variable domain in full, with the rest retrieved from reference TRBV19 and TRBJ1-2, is DGGITQSPKYLFRKEGQNVTLSCEQNLNHDAMYWYRQDPGQGLRLIYYSQIVNDFQKGDIAEGYSVSREKKESFPLTVTSAQKNPTAFYLCASSTRDRANYGYTFGSGTRLTVV.